Sequencing of this T cell receptor beta chain was carried out in a study of blood T cell repertoires in COVID-19 (dated by TCRdb to the early 2020s). Study-level background: The collaborator samples originated in the United States, Italy and Spain and spanned the acute and convalescent phases of COVID-19. Sample metadata almost always included a de-identified subject ID, COVID-19 status, age in years and sex. Where available, HLA class I and class II types were taken from metadata supplied by the sample provider and were not determined by assay-based typing. The repertoires were released in a freely available public database intended as a resource for research on the immune response to SARS-CoV-2. The prospective study material was composed of cDNA or gDNA derived from T cells, B-cell-depleted T cells, or PBMCs. The samples were drawn from the first 160 participants of the ongoing ImmuneRACE study and from under 1,500 subjects provided by 6 global collaborators. The dataset comprised deeply sampled blood TCRbeta repertoires from subjects exposed to, actively infected with, or recovered from COVID-19. Broader findings and caveats from the paper: The amount of clinical and demographic metadata varied by source and participant and was provided uncurated.

Remarks on this clone: No cognate antigen has been identified for it. The record has no base qualities; no much larger clone is one base away.

Spanning cysteine to phenylalanine, the CDR3 consists of 17 amino acids. Solely the CDR3 DNA is kept, with 51 bases framed from the first base. A distance of 21 bases separates the germline ends of V and J, which lose 0 bases and 9 bases respectively. CDR1 and CDR2 are drawn from the germline V gene: MNHEY, SVGEGT. TCRbeta CDR3 regions were amplified from genomic DNA using the immunoSEQ Assay, a bias-controlled multiplex PCR. As for how the authors treated the data: The number of nucleated cells in each sample was estimated from the amplification of reference gene primers within the assay. To quantify the absolute abundance of each unique TCRbeta CDR3 rearrangement, sequence reads were collapsed and filtered. Productive Simpson clonality was computed per sample as the square root of Simpson's diversity index over productive rearrangements. The source is immuneACCESS, and TCRdb retained only in-frame sequences with V and J called. Part of the clones is not carried over; for the studies checked, unresolved V genes explain less than half of this, and the remainder is unexplained. The DNA was the basis for D and trimming; V, J and clone size are from that table. The sample table holds about 74,000 clones, of which roughly 83% were seen once. Approximately 8.8% of the sample is taken by the ten largest.

Each collaborating institution followed its own protocols to collect whole blood in K2EDTA tubes. Collaborator samples were shipped for TCRbeta analysis as frozen whole blood, isolated PBMCs, or DNA extracted from either sample type. This clonotype was sampled from a man aged 50 to 60 with active COVID-19. Recombination connected TRBV6-2 or TRBV6-3 to TRBJ2-1, with a weak D call of TRBD2 (6 bases match). Sequencing used peripheral blood. The CDR3 in this case is CASSYSEGLAQVGEQFF. The DNA sequence is TGTGCCAGCAGTTACTCGGAGGGCCTGGCACAGGTTGGTGAGCAGTTCTTC.